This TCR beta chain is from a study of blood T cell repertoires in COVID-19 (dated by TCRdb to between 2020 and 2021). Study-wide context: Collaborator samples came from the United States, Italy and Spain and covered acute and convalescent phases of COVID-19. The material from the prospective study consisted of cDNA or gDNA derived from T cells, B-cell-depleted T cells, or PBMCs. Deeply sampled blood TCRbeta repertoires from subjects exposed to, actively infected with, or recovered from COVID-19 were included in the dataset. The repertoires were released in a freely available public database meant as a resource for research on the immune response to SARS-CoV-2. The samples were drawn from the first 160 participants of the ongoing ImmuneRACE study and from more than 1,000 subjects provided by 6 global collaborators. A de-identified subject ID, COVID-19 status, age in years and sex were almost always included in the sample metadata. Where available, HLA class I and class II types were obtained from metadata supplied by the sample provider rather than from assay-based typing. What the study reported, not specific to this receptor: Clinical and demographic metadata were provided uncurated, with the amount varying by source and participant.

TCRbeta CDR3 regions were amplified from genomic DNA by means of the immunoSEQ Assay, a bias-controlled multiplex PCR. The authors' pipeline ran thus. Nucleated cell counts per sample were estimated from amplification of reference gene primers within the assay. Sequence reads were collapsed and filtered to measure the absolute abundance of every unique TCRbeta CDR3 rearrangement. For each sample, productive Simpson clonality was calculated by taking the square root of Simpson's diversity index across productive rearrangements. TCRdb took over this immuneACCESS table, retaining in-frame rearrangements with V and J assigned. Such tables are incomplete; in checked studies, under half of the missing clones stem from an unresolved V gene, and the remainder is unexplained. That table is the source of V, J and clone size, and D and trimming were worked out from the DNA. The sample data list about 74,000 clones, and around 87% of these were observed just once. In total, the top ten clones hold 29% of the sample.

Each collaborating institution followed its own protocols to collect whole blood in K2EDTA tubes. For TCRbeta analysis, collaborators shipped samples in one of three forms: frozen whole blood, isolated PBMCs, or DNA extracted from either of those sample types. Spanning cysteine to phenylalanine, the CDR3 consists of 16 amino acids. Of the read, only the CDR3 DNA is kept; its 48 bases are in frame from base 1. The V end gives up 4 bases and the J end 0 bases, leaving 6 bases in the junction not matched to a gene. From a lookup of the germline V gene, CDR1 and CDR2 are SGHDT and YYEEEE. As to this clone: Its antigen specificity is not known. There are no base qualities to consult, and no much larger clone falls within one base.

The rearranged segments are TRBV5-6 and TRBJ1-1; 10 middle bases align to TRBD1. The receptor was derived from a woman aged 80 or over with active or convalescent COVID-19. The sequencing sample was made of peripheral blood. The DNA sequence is TGTGCCAGCAGCCGGGACAGGGGATCGGTGAACACTGAAGCTTTCTTT. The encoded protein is CASSRDRGSVNTEAFF.